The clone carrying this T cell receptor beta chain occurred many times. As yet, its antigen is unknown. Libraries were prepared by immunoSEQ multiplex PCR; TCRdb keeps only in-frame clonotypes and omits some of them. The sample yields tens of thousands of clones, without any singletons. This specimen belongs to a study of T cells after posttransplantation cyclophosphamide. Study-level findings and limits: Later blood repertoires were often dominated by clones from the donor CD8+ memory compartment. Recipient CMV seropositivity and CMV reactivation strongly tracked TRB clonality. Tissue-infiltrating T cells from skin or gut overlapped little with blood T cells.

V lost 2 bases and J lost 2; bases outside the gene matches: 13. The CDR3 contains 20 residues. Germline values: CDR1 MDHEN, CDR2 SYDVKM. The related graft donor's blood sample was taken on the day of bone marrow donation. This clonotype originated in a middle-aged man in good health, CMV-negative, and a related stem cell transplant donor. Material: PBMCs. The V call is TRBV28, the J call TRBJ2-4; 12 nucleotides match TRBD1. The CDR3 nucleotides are TGTGCCAGCAGTTTACAACTGGGACAGGGGGCATTTGGGACCAAAAACATTCAGTACTTC. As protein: CASSLQLGQGAFGTKNIQYF.